This entry concerns a single T cell receptor (beta chain). What it binds is not known. Approximately 500 nanograms of biopsy DNA per sample underwent TCRB immunosequencing. TCRdb's table, derived via immunoSEQ multiplex PCR, lists solely in-frame clones and lacks some. The sample holds 55,000 to 65,000 clones, about 88% seen once. Trimming removed 7 bases at V and 0 bases at J, with 14 bases between. The CDR3 runs 15 residues. Germline assignment: CDR1 MNHEY and CDR2 SVGAGI. Stated time point: neoterminal ileum biopsy at postoperative endoscopy, about 6 months after surgery. Eligibility required adulthood, ileal or ileocolonic Crohn's disease and indicated ileocolonic resection. The sample is drawn from a study of T cell repertoires in ileal Crohn's disease. Findings and caveats of the study: Clonality above 26.8% at surgery always came with endoscopic recurrence. Active smokers at surgery had more clonal expansions than non-smokers.

The rearrangement uses TRBV6-5 and TRBJ2-3; maybe TRBD1 (5 bases). Sequenced sample: ileal tissue. The sequence was obtained from an adult with Crohn's disease. This CDR3 is CASTRQKSSTDTQYF. The CDR3 DNA sequence: TGTGCCAGCACCCGACAGAAGTCTAGCACAGATACGCAGTATTTT.